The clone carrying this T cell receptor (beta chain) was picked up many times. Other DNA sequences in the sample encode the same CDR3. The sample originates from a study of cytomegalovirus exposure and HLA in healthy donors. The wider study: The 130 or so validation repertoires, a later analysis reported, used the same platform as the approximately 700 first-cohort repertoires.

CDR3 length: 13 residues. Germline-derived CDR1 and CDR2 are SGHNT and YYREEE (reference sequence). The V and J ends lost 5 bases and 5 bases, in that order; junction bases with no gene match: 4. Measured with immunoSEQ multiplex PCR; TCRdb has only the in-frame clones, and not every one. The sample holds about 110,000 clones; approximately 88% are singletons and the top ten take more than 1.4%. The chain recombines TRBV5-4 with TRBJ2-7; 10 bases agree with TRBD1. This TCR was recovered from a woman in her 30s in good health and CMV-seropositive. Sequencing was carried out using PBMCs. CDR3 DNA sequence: TGTGCCAGCAGTTCCGGACAGGGGGACGAGCAGTACTTC. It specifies CASSSGQGDEQYF.